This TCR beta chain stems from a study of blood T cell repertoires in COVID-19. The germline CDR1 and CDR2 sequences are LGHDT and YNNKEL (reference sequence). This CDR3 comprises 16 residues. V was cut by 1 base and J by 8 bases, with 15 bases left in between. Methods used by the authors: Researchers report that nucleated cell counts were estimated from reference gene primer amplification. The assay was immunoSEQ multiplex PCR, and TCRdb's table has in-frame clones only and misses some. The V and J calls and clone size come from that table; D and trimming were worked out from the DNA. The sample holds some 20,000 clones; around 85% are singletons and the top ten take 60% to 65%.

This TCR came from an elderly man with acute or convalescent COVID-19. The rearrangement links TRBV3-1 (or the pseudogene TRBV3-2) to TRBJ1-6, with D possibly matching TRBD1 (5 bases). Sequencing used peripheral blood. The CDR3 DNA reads TGTGCCAGCAGCCAAGTCGGTCCGGGGGGGGATTCACCCCTCCACTTT. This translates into CASSQVGPGGDSPLHF.